This T cell receptor (beta chain) stems from a study of blood T cell repertoires in COVID-19. Assay: immunoSEQ multiplex PCR; the TCRdb copy retains only in-frame clones and omits some. The sample has 250,000 to 300,000 clones, 70% to 90% seen once. V shed 1 base and J shed 4 bases, with 9 bases lying between them. Germline CDR1 and CDR2: KGHDR and SFDVKD. The CDR3 consists of 14 residues. The sequence came from a woman aged 25-40 years with acute or convalescent COVID-19. V is TRBV24-1 and J is TRBJ1-2; D gene uncertain. Sequenced material: peripheral blood. CDR3 in amino acids: CATSDFGASYGYTF. For the CDR3, the DNA is TGTGCCACCAGTGATTTTGGTGCGAGCTATGGCTACACCTTC.